This T cell receptor (beta chain) was observed in a study of CD8 T cells in Susac syndrome. Trimming shortened V by 8 bases and J by 9 bases, and 20 bases separated the two germline ends. Germline CDR1 and CDR2: MDHEN and SYDVKM. The CDR3 is 14 amino acids. RNA totalling roughly 0.45 to 1 ug underwent reverse transcription with random hexamers. Using its own MiXCR run on the immunoSEQ multiplex PCR reads, TCRdb lists one record per CDR3 protein. The sample has about 300,000 distinct CDR3 sequences, almost 85% seen once. The V call is TRBV28, the J call TRBJ1-5; D perhaps matches TRBD1 (6 bases). The TCR was taken from a human donor with multiple sclerosis. Input material: CD8+ T cells from PBMCs. The CDR3 coding sequence is TGTGCCAGCGTTCGAGGGGGTCAACGTGGGCCCCAGCATTTT. Translating it yields CASVRGGQRGPQHF.